The 8 T cell receptor beta chains reported below all come from one sample, sequenced in a study of blood T cells in healthy people across ages. The use of a sample-barcoded 5' primer and a J-beta primer mix characterized a second PCR of 7 to 11 cycles. TCRdb itself ran the 5' RACE reads through MiXCR, one entry per CDR3 protein. This table holds approximately 810,000 distinct CDR3 sequences, 25% to 30% found once. Sequenced input: blood. The receptor source for this set is a woman at least 80 years old in good health.

This clonotype was recorded many times. The rearrangement uses TRBV20-1 and TRBJ2-5, with 8 bases identical to TRBD2. CDR3 length: 12 amino acids. Germline V CDR1 and CDR2: DFQATT, SNEGSKA (reference sequence). The CDR3 nucleotides read TGCAGCCAAGTCGGGGGGGCTGAGACCCAGTACTTC. It yields the protein CSQVGGAETQYF.

About this clonotype: At one end, the junction sequence differs from germline, possibly due to a read error. The gene calls are TRBV6-2 or TRBV6-3 and TRBJ1-2; D ambiguous. CDR1 is MNHEY, CDR2 SVGEGT, per germline. The CDR3 extends over 11 amino acids. CDR3 sequence (DNA): TGTGCCAGCAGGTACTCAACAGGCTACACCTTC. Residues: CASRYSTGYTF.

The table lists this clonotype with a few counts. The rearrangement uses TRBV6-1 and TRBJ1-6, with D hard to call. The CDR3 is made up of 17 amino acids. V lost 3 bases and J 6 bases, leaving 18 bases between the germline ends. Germline assignment: CDR1 MNHNS and CDR2 SASEGT. The CDR3 DNA follows: TGTGCCAGCAGTGAGCGTCCCGGAGCGGAGTTTAATTCACCCCTCCACTTT. Residues: CASSERPGAEFNSPLHF.

The chain links TRBV18 to TRBJ1-1; D not resolved. Per the germline V gene, CDR1 is KGHSH and CDR2 is LQKENI. The V end was cut by 0 bases, the J end by 1 base, with 15 bases between. There are 17 residues in the CDR3. The CDR3 sequence: CASSPPMAGLRNTEAFF. CDR3 nucleotides: TGTGCCAGCTCACCACCAATGGCGGGCCTAAGGAACACTGAAGCTTTCTTT.

To note about this clonotype: This may be a read error, as it is one base from a much larger clone. The rearrangement uses TRBV2 and TRBJ2-5; 9 bases agree with TRBD2. Germline lookup yields CDR1 SNHLY and CDR2 FYNNEI. CDR3 length: 15 amino acids. V lost 7 bases, J lost 6 bases, and 12 bases stayed unmatched. The CDR3 region is CASKRGGGERKTQYF. The CDR3 DNA follows: TGTGCCAGCAAACGAGGCGGGGGGGAGAGGAAGACCCAGTACTTC. The full variable domain, in which reference TRBV2 and TRBJ2-5 provide the parts outside the CDR3, is EPEVTQTPSHQVTQMGQEVILRCVPISNHLYFYWYRQILGQKVEFLVSFYNNEISEKSEIFDDQFSVERPDGSNFTLKIRSTKLEDSAMYFCASKRGGGERKTQYFGPGTRLLVL.

At least ten counts were recorded for this clonotype. The rearrangement uses TRBV4-3 and TRBJ1-4; 9 bases line up with TRBD1. This CDR3 is 19 amino acids long. From germline, CDR1 is LGHNA and CDR2 YSLEER. V was clipped by 1 base and J by 6 bases; unmatched bases: 15. The DNA of the CDR3 is TGCGCCAGCAGCCAAGTATCTGTCCCGGGACAGGGTCGGCATGAAAAACTGTTTTTT. It encodes CASSQVSVPGQGRHEKLFF.

This clonotype was detected ten times or more. The chain recombines TRBV7-9 with TRBJ2-7; D is undetermined. The V end was cut by 3 bases, the J end by 3 bases, with 18 bases between. CDR3 size: 16 residues. Germline CDR1 is SEHNR and CDR2 is FQNEAQ (reference sequence). This CDR3 reads CASSFPNSRPSYEQYF. Here the CDR3 DNA reads TGTGCCAGCAGCTTCCCCAACAGTCGACCTAGCTACGAGCAGTACTTC.

The J gene is TRBJ2-5, the V gene TRBV5-1; TRBD2 agrees at 9 bases. Germline V gene sequence: CDR1 SGHRS, CDR2 YFSETQ. Trimming removed 2 bases from V and 2 bases from J; junction bases left unmatched: 4. The CDR3 contains 15 residues. CDR3 residues: CASSFNLAGQETQYF. The CDR3 DNA sequence: TGCGCCAGCAGCTTCAACCTAGCGGGGCAAGAGACCCAGTACTTC.